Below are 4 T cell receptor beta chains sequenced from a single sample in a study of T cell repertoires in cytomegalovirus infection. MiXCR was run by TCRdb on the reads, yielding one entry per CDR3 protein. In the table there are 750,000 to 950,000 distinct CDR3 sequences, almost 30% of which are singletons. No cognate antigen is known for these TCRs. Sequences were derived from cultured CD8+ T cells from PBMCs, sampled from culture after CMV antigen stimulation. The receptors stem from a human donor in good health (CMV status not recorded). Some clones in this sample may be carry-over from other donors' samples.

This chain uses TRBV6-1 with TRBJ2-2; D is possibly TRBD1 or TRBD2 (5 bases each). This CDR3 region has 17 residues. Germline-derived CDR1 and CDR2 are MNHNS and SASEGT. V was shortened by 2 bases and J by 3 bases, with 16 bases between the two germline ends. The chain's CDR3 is CASSEPVDGAYTGELFF. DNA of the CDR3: TGTGCCAGCAGTGAACCGGTGGACGGGGCTTACACCGGGGAGCTGTTTTTT.

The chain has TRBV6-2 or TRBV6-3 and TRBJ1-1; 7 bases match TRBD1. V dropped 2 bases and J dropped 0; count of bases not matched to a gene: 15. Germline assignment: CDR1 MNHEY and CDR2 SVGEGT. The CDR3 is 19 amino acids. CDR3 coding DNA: TGTGCCAGCAGTTACCAGCTGACCGGGAACAGGGGTATGAACACTGAAGCTTTCTTT. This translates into CASSYQLTGNRGMNTEAFF.

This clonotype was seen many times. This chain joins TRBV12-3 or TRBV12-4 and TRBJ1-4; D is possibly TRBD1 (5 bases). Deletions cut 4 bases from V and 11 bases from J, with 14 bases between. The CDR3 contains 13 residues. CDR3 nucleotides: TGTGCCAGCAGTTACCAGGGTAGTGGGAAACTGTTTTTT. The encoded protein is CASSYQGSGKLFF.

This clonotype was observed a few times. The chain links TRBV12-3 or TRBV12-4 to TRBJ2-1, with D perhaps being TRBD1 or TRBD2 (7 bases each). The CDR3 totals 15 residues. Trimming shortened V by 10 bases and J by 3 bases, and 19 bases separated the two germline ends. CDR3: CATKSGGGLYNEQFF. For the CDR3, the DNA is TGTGCCACCAAATCAGGGGGGGGACTCTACAATGAGCAGTTCTTC.